This T cell receptor beta chain was recovered during a study of blood T cell repertoires in COVID-19. Study information: Spain, Italy and the United States supplied samples that represented acute and convalescent COVID-19. Nucleic acid was either cDNA or gDNA, and it came from T cells, B-cell-depleted T cells, or PBMCs.

In the source study's methods: Reference gene primer amplification in the assay estimated nucleated cell counts. Only in-frame clones appear in the TCRdb table, and some are missing; sequencing was by immunoSEQ multiplex PCR. The V and J calls and clone size come from that table; D and trimming were worked out from the DNA. The sample records 250,000 or so clones, about 88% being singletons. This clone was counted a few times. CDR3 length equals 16 residues. Germline V gene lookup returns CDR1 SGHRS and CDR2 YFSETQ. The V end lost 0 bases, the J end lost 7 bases, and 14 bases lay between the germline ends.

The sequence was obtained from a woman between 55 and 75 years old with acute or convalescent COVID-19. The chain carries TRBV5-1 and TRBJ1-6; D is unclear. The sample comprised peripheral blood. CDR3 coding DNA: TGCGCCAGCAGCTTGGGTGAGGGCAGGACGAATTCACCCCTCCACTTT. This encodes CASSLGEGRTNSPLHF. Using reference TRBV5-1 and TRBJ1-6 for the parts outside the CDR3, the full variable domain is KAGVTQTPRYLIKTRGQQVTLSCSPISGHRSVSWYQQTPGQGLQFLFEYFSETQRNKGNFPGRFSGRQFSNSRSEMNVSTLELGDSALYLCASSLGEGRTNSPLHFGNGTRLTVT.